The 2 T cell receptor beta chains below were found in one sample sequenced in a study of T-cell memory formation after mild COVID-19. TCRdb re-called the 5' RACE reads with MiXCR, one entry per CDR3 protein. Altogether roughly 320,000 distinct CDR3 sequences are present, approximately 27% being singletons, with the ten largest covering approximately 12%. Sequenced sample: PBMCs or a T cell subset sorted from them (not recorded which). All receptors derive from an adult woman who had mild COVID-19 (a few samples of this study predate the infection). Cell type and time point are not known.

This chain links TRBV15 with TRBJ2-7; the D is unclear. V was pared by 0 bases and J by 5 bases, with 5 bases between. Per germline, CDR1 LNHNV and CDR2 YYDKDF (reference sequence). This CDR3 contains 12 residues. In DNA, the CDR3 is TGTGCCACCAGCAGAGATTCTGACGAGCAGTACTTC. It translates to CATSRDSDEQYF.

The chain carries TRBV5-1 and TRBJ1-2; the D gene is possibly TRBD1 (5 bases). From germline, CDR1 is SGHRS and CDR2 YFSETQ. This CDR3 is built from 14 residues. V was trimmed by 3 bases and J by 8 bases, leaving 17 bases between them. Here the CDR3 reads CASSSSPGTGGYTF. For the CDR3, the DNA is TGCGCCAGCAGCTCTAGTCCCGGGACCGGCGGCTACACCTTC. Full variable domain (rest looked up from reference TRBV5-1 and TRBJ1-2): KAGVTQTPRYLIKTRGQQVTLSCSPISGHRSVSWYQQTPGQGLQFLFEYFSETQRNKGNFPGRFSGRQFSNSRSEMNVSTLELGDSALYLCASSSSPGTGGYTFGSGTRLTVV.